This TCR beta chain was captured by sequencing in a study of T cells expressing NK-cell markers. Study-level background: Just one sequenced donor of eight was HCMV-seronegative, while seven were seropositive. Study results and caveats: Nothing established the HCMV specificity of expanded NKG2C+ T cell clones.

Germline V gene sequence: CDR1 LNHDA, CDR2 SQIVND (reference sequence). The CDR3 spans 14 residues. A word on this clonotype: Antigen: not known.

TCRdb re-analyzed the 5' RACE reads; it lists each CDR3 protein once, without DNA. Its table records 440,000 or so distinct CDR3 sequences. The V call is TRBV19, the J call TRBJ2-1; TCRdb gives TRBD1 as the D gene, but with no DNA this cannot be confirmed. The sample taken for sequencing was blood T cells: a sorted CD56 or NKG2C T cell subset, CD4+ or CD8+ T cells, or bulk PBMC T cells (not recorded which). This clonotype was sampled from a woman between 18 and 69 years old in good health. CDR3 loop: CASSAYRVDNEQFF.